This T cell receptor (beta chain) appears in the sequencing data of a study of shared clonotypes between healthy human individuals. The CDR3 covers 17 residues. Germline CDR1 LGHNT, CDR2 FRNRAP. The V gene lost 5 bases and the J gene lost 0 bases, with 17 bases spanning the gap. Generated by immunoSEQ multiplex PCR, the TCRdb table keeps only in-frame clones and is missing some. Seen here are approximately 2.5 million clones, around nine tenths observed once, and the top ten hold 0.11% to 0.15%. To note about this clone: Antigen specificity is unknown.

Nashville, Tennessee was home to all donors, who were Caucasian adults. Study-level findings and limits: Naive subsets generally exceeded memory subsets in estimated richness.

V and J are TRBV12-5 and TRBJ2-1; D perhaps matches TRBD1 (6 bases). The TCR sequence derives from a man aged 18 to 30 in good health. Sequences were obtained from naive CD4+ T cells sorted from blood. Described subset: CD45RA+ positively selected. The CDR3 sequence: CASGPHGTLSSYNEQFF. CDR3 DNA sequence: TGTGCTAGTGGTCCTCACGGGACACTTAGCTCCTACAATGAGCAGTTCTTC.